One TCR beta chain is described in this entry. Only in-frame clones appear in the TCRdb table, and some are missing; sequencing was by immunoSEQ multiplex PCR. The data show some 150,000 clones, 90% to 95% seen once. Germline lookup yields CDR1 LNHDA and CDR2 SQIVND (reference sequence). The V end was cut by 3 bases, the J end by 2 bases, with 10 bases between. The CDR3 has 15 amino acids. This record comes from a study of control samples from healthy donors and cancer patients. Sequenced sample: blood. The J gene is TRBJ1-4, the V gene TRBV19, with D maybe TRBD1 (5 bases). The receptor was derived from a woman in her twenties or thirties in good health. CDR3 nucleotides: TGTGCCAGTAGTATCGCCTGGGGGACTAATGAAAAACTGTTTTTT. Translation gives CASSIAWGTNEKLFF.